The 28 T cell receptor beta chains below all came from one sample that was sequenced in a study of T cells in Graves' hyperthyroidism and ophthalmopathy. From RNA transcripts, TCR beta CDR3 regions were amplified. HTBI primers were the set used in a first-round RT-PCR of the TCR CDR3. MiXCR, applied by TCRdb to the multiplex PCR reads, yields one record per CDR3 protein. The sample yields about 380,000 distinct CDR3 sequences, 14% seen once. Sequenced material: blood. The receptors here all came from a woman aged 55-70 years with Graves' hyperthyroidism.

Ten or more counts support this clonotype. The rearrangement links TRBV2 to TRBJ2-1, with TRBD2 matching over 7 bases. This CDR3 is built from 16 residues. CDR1 SNHLY and CDR2 FYNNEI come from the germline V gene. Unmatched junction bases numbered 10, after V lost 7 bases and J lost 1 base. The CDR3 here is CASTTLAAISYNEQFF. The CDR3 bases are TGTGCCAGCACCACGCTAGCGGCCATTTCCTACAATGAGCAGTTCTTC.

This clonotype was counted ten times or more. The chain combines TRBV11-1 with TRBJ2-7; weak D call: TRBD2 (5 bases). This CDR3 spans 16 amino acids. Deletions cut 3 bases from V and 1 base from J, with 16 bases between. Germline V gene sequence: CDR1 SGHAT, CDR2 FQDESV (reference sequence). The DNA of the CDR3 is TGTGCCAGCAGCTTGTTCGCCAGCGGAGCTTCCTACGAGCAGTACTTC. Translated: CASSLFASGASYEQYF.

This clonotype has a handful of counts. The chain carries TRBV11-2 and TRBJ2-7, with 9 bases aligning to TRBD1. In germline, CDR1 is SGHAT, CDR2 FQNNGV. This CDR3 spans 16 amino acids. The junction had 11 bases not matched to a gene; V was cut back by 1 base and J by 7 bases. The CDR3 bases are TGTGCCAGCAGCTTAGTCGGGACAGGGCCGAGGGGGGAGCAGTACTTC. Translating gives CASSLVGTGPRGEQYF.

This clonotype came up many times. V gene TRBV9 combines with J gene TRBJ2-1, with 11 positions matching TRBD2. This CDR3 is built from 15 residues. V lost 0 bases, J lost 6 bases, and 2 bases stayed unmatched. The germline V gene has CDR1 SGDLS and CDR2 YYNGEE. The CDR3 nucleotides read TGTGCCAGCAGCGTAGGAACTAGCGGGGGCAATGAGCAGTTCTTC. Translated, it gives CASSVGTSGGNEQFF. Full variable domain (missing parts from reference TRBV9 and TRBJ2-1): DSGVTQTPKHLITATGQRVTLRCSPRSGDLSVYWYQQSLDQGLQFLIQYYNGEERAKGNILERFSAQQFPDLHSELNLSSLELGDSALYFCASSVGTSGGNEQFFGPGTRLTVL.

This clonotype was seen ten or more times. The J gene is TRBJ2-5, the V gene TRBV12-3 or TRBV12-4, with 9 bases that match TRBD1. The CDR3 runs 13 residues. The V gene end was trimmed by 6 bases and the J gene end by 3 bases; junction bases not matched to a gene: 2. The CDR3 DNA reads as TGTGCCAGCAGGGGGGACAGGGAAGAGACCCAGTACTTC. This encodes CASRGDREETQYF.

The J gene is TRBJ2-6, the V gene TRBV12-3 or TRBV12-4; the D gene is possibly TRBD2 (6 bases). There are 15 residues in the CDR3. V shed 0 bases and J shed 3 bases, with 6 bases lying between them. CDR3 residues: CASSLAGGGANVLTF. CDR3 sequence (DNA): TGTGCCAGCAGTTTAGCGGGAGGTGGGGCCAACGTCCTGACTTTC.

This clonotype has at least ten counts. V is TRBV5-1 and J is TRBJ2-3, with 9 bases lining up with TRBD1. The germline V gene has CDR1 SGHRS and CDR2 YFSETQ. The CDR3 spans 15 residues. The junction had 8 bases not matched to a gene; V was cut back by 4 bases and J by 5 bases. DNA for the CDR3: TGCGCCAGCAGCCTCCACAGGGGGCTCGGAGATACGCAGTATTTT. Protein product: CASSLHRGLGDTQYF.

This clonotype was recorded many times. The rearrangement links TRBV3-1 to TRBJ1-2; D perhaps matches TRBD1 (6 bases). CDR1 and CDR2 (germline): LGHDT, YNNKEL (reference sequence). This CDR3 contains 14 residues. The germline V and J ends were trimmed by 0 bases and 4 bases, with 9 bases remaining between them. The chain's CDR3 is CASSQEGRGYGYTF. The CDR3 DNA reads as TGTGCCAGCAGCCAAGAGGGCAGGGGCTATGGCTACACCTTC.

The rearrangement joins TRBV19 to TRBJ1-2, with TRBD1 as a possible D gene (5 bases). From germline, CDR1 is LNHDA and CDR2 SQIVND (reference sequence). There are 13 residues in the CDR3. The V end lost 2 bases, the J end lost 7 bases, and 11 bases lay between the germline ends. This chain's CDR3 is CASSIRTPSGYTF. CDR3 in DNA: TGTGCCAGTAGTATAAGGACACCCTCTGGCTACACCTTC. The full variable domain, its missing parts supplied by reference TRBV19 and TRBJ1-2, is DGGITQSPKYLFRKEGQNVTLSCEQNLNHDAMYWYRQDPGQGLRLIYYSQIVNDFQKGDIAEGYSVSREKKESFPLTVTSAQKNPTAFYLCASSIRTPSGYTFGSGTRLTVV.

This clonotype was detected ten times or more. This chain links TRBV25-1 with TRBJ1-1; D is possibly TRBD1 (5 bases). With 5 bases removed from V and 7 bases from J, the gap between germline ends came to 17 bases. The CDR3 runs to 14 residues. Germline V gene sequence: CDR1 MGHDK, CDR2 SYGVNS. This CDR3 reads CASSPPVPDSEAFF. In nucleotides, the CDR3 is TGTGCCAGCAGTCCGCCGGTACCCGACAGTGAAGCTTTCTTT.

This clonotype appeared a few times. The chain has TRBV5-5 and TRBJ1-2; tentatively, D is TRBD1 (5 bases). CDR1 and CDR2 from the germline V gene are SGHKS and YYEKEE (reference sequence). V dropped 10 bases and J dropped 4 bases, with 14 bases sitting between them. The CDR3 contains 12 residues. The CDR3 sequence: CAGSRDGYGYTF. In nucleotides, the CDR3 is TGTGCCGGCTCCCGGGACGGCTATGGCTACACCTTC.

The gene calls are TRBV18 and TRBJ2-5, with a tentative D call TRBD2 (6 bases). V was shortened by 6 bases and J by 0 bases, with 20 bases between the two germline ends. Germline lookup yields CDR1 KGHSH and CDR2 LQKENI. CDR3 length equals 17 residues. The CDR3 sequence is CASSEGQWLEYQETQYF. In DNA, the CDR3 is TGTGCCAGCTCGGAGGGGCAGTGGCTTGAGTACCAAGAGACCCAGTACTTC.

This rearrangement joins TRBV3-1 to TRBJ1-1; D may be TRBD1 (5 bases). Deletions cut 0 bases from V and 6 bases from J, with 11 bases between. Per the germline V gene, CDR1 is LGHDT and CDR2 is YNNKEL (reference sequence). The CDR3 loop spans 14 amino acids. The CDR3 loop is CASSQEGGSAEAFF. CDR3 DNA: TGTGCCAGCAGCCAAGAGGGGGGGTCCGCTGAAGCTTTCTTT.

This clonotype has just a few counts. V and J are TRBV20-1 and TRBJ2-7, with no clear D. V gave up 4 bases and J gave up 1 base, with 11 bases separating them. CDR3 length: 13 amino acids. Looked up from germline, CDR1 is DFQATT and CDR2 is SNEGSKA (reference sequence). The CDR3 loop is CSATRLDSYEQYF. In DNA form, the CDR3 reads TGCAGTGCTACCCGCCTAGATTCCTACGAGCAGTACTTC.

This rearrangement joins TRBV20-1 to TRBJ2-2, with 12 bases lining up with TRBD2. The CDR3 loop spans 19 amino acids. The germline V gene encodes CDR1 DFQATT and CDR2 SNEGSKA (reference sequence). Trimming removed 1 base from V and 5 bases from J; junction bases left unmatched: 14. The CDR3 here is CSARGRTSGALGLTGELFF. The CDR3 DNA reads as TGCAGTGCTAGAGGCCGGACTAGCGGGGCCCTTGGGTTAACCGGGGAGCTGTTTTTT.

The sample holds a few counts of this clonotype. J is TRBJ2-1 and V is TRBV20-1; 9 bases align to TRBD2. V shed 6 bases and J 4 bases; nucleotides not matched to a gene: 1. Germline CDR1 reads DFQATT; CDR2 reads SNEGSKA (reference sequence). CDR3 length equals 12 residues. The CDR3 region has the DNA TGCAGTGCCCTAGCGGGATACAATGAGCAGTTCTTC. It encodes CSALAGYNEQFF.

The chain couples TRBV6-1 to TRBJ2-3; 7 nucleotides agree with TRBD2. Per the germline V gene, CDR1 is MNHNS and CDR2 is SASEGT. The CDR3 runs to 16 residues. V lost 5 bases, J lost 0 bases, and 8 bases stayed unmatched. The CDR3 nucleotides are TGTGCCAGCAGTTACCGGAGCGGGATTAGCACAGATACGCAGTATTTT. It translates to CASSYRSGISTDTQYF.

This rearrangement joins TRBV6-1 to TRBJ1-2, with a weak D call TRBD1 (6 bases). This CDR3 contains 15 residues. Between the trimmed V and J ends, which lost 6 bases and 5 bases, there was a span of 19 bases. Germline CDR1 reads MNHNS; CDR2 reads SASEGT. CDR3 sequence reads: CASSPTQGSRYGYTF. CDR3 DNA sequence: TGTGCCAGCAGCCCCACACAGGGATCGAGATATGGCTACACCTTC.

This clonotype was observed at least ten times. This chain uses TRBV7-2 with TRBJ1-2; D ambiguous. Germline V gives CDR1 SGHTA, CDR2 FQGNSA. This CDR3 is built from 14 residues. The V end lost 0 bases, the J end lost 9 bases, and 14 bases lay between the germline ends. The CDR3 DNA follows: TGTGCCAGCAGCTTAGCGCGTAATAGGGCTAGCTACACCTTC. Translation: CASSLARNRASYTF. The full variable domain, its missing parts supplied by reference TRBV7-2 and TRBJ1-2, is GAGVSQSPSNKVTEKGKDVELRCDPISGHTALYWYRQSLGQGLEFLIYFQGNSAPDKSGLPSDRFSAERTGGSVSTLTIQRTQQEDSAVYLCASSLARNRASYTFGSGTRLTVV.

This clonotype occurred many times. This chain joins TRBV28 and TRBJ2-3; 14 nucleotides line up with TRBD2. The germline CDR1 and CDR2 sequences are MDHEN and SYDVKM. With V trimmed by 8 bases and J by 6 bases, 4 bases remained unmatched. The CDR3 loop spans 14 amino acids. This CDR3 reads CASGTSGRSDTQYF. Written as DNA, the CDR3 is TGTGCCAGCGGGACTAGCGGGAGATCGGATACGCAGTATTTT.

The DNA of the CDR3 is TGTGCCAGCGGGGGGCAGGGGGCGGGAGGCACTGAAGCTTTCTTT. Its translation is CASGGQGAGGTEAFF. This chain connects TRBV9 to TRBJ1-1; 8 bases match TRBD1. The V and J ends lost 7 bases and 4 bases, in that order; junction bases with no gene match: 12. The CDR3 extends over 15 amino acids. CDR1 and CDR2 from the germline V gene are SGDLS and YYNGEE.

The chain couples TRBV11-2 to TRBJ2-3, with 9 nucleotides matching TRBD2. Trimming took 0 bases from V and 9 from J; bases not matched to a gene: 13. The CDR3 consists of 17 residues. In germline, CDR1 is SGHAT, CDR2 FQNNGV. As DNA, the CDR3 is TGTGCCAGCAGCTTAGATTTGGCGGGAGGGCTGGGCCGAACGCAGTATTTT. Amino acids: CASSLDLAGGLGRTQYF.

The chain couples TRBV3-1 to TRBJ2-1, with TRBD2 as a possible D gene (6 bases). Germline loops: CDR1 LGHDT, CDR2 YNNKEL (reference sequence). The CDR3 contains 14 residues. V lost 1 base and J lost 9, with 13 bases in between. CDR3 sequence reads: CASSQAGVELEQFF. In nucleotides, the CDR3 is TGTGCCAGCAGCCAAGCGGGGGTGGAGCTTGAGCAGTTCTTC.

This clonotype was recorded many times. The gene calls are TRBV12-5 and TRBJ1-2, with TRBD1 as a possible D gene (5 bases). Trimming removed 5 bases at V and 7 bases at J, with 14 bases between. The V gene's germline CDR1 is LGHNT and CDR2 FRNRAP. This CDR3 contains 13 residues. The CDR3 protein is CASGPQGQVGYTF. CDR3 sequence (DNA): TGTGCTAGTGGTCCTCAGGGTCAGGTTGGCTACACCTTC.

This rearrangement joins TRBV7-3 to TRBJ2-3, with D hard to call. The V gene lost 3 bases and the J gene lost 0 bases, with 10 bases spanning the gap. The CDR3 has 15 amino acids. The germline gives CDR1 SGHTA, CDR2 FQGTGA. The CDR3 DNA sequence: TGTGCCAGCAGCTTCAGTAGTAGGAGCACAGATACGCAGTATTTT. As protein: CASSFSSRSTDTQYF.

This clonotype was counted ten times or more. The chain is built from TRBV12-3 or TRBV12-4 and TRBJ2-3; no reliable D call. The V end was cut by 1 base, the J end by 3 bases, with 8 bases between. The CDR3 contains 14 residues. CDR3 in amino acids: CASSLGWVTDTQYF. The CDR3 bases are TGTGCCAGCAGTTTAGGTTGGGTGACAGATACGCAGTATTTT.

This clonotype has a handful of counts. This sequence joins TRBV4-1 and TRBJ2-4; D is unresolved. Trimming stripped 0 bases from V and 2 bases from J, with 11 bases between. The germline V gene has CDR1 MGHRA and CDR2 YSYEKL. The CDR3 is 16 amino acids. The CDR3 loop is CASSQELSLSKNIQYF. The CDR3 region has the DNA TGCGCCAGCAGCCAAGAGCTGTCTCTTTCCAAAAACATTCAGTACTTC.

In this sample, this clonotype turned up many times. The CDR3 nucleotides read TGTGCCACCCGACTACAGGGAAACGGCTACGAGCAGTACTTC. This codes for CATRLQGNGYEQYF. This rearrangement joins TRBV6-1 to TRBJ2-7; perhaps TRBD1 as D (6 bases). CDR1 MNHNS and CDR2 SASEGT come from the germline V gene. Trimming left V 10 bases short and J 3 bases short, with 19 bases between. CDR3 size: 14 residues.